This T cell receptor beta chain was sequenced in a study of CD8 T cells in ankylosing spondylitis. Overall study findings and caveats: A TCR beta motif of under 10 highly homologous variants appeared characteristic of ankylosing spondylitis blood.

This clonotype was counted a few times. Its antigen is unidentified. TCR beta libraries were made by quantitative 5'-RACE with molecular barcodes. TCRdb reanalysed the 5' RACE reads using MiXCR and keeps one entry per CDR3 protein. This sample has about 190,000 distinct CDR3 sequences, with roughly 13% found just once. The CDR3 is 16 residues long. Trimming left V 4 bases short and J 4 bases short, with 19 bases between. In germline, CDR1 is MNHEY, CDR2 SMNVEV (reference sequence). The source of this sequence is a female donor with ankylosing spondylitis or in good health (not recorded which). This chain connects TRBV27 to TRBJ2-5; D possibly corresponds to TRBD1 (6 bases). What was sequenced was blood, either unsorted or a sorted T cell fraction (not recorded which). The CDR3 nucleotides are TGTGCCAGCAGTTCTCCGACCAACAGGGTTGGAGAGACCCAGTACTTC. It yields the protein CASSSPTNRVGETQYF.